This T cell receptor (beta chain) was retrieved from a study of cytomegalovirus exposure and HLA in healthy donors. Whole-study findings and limits: In a later analysis, several top co-occurrence clusters appeared linked to parvovirus B19, influenza, CMV and Epstein-Barr virus. Later work found that TCR association rates differed between HLA loci; DRB1 had the most and HLA-C the fewest.

CDR3 length: 17 amino acids. Germline CDR1 and CDR2: LGHNA and YSLEER. V was pared by 0 bases and J by 6 bases, with 8 bases of the junction left unmatched. With regard to this clone: Its antigen is as yet unknown.

The PCR had 60 Vbeta and 13 Jbeta primers. Sequencing used immunoSEQ multiplex PCR; TCRdb keeps in-frame clones, though not all of them. The sample includes tens of thousands of clones, roughly 82% seen only once; the top ten take about 12%. The sequenced material came from PBMCs. This sequence joins TRBV4-3 and TRBJ1-4; the match to TRBD1 covers 9 bases. The TCR was taken from a male donor in good health and CMV-seropositive. The CDR3 region is CASSQDWGQGEDEKLFF. CDR3 nucleotide sequence: TGCGCCAGCAGCCAAGATTGGGGACAGGGTGAAGATGAAAAACTGTTTTTT.